These 24 T cell receptor beta chains were sequenced from one sample in a study of regulatory T cells in long-lasting Graves disease. Indicated time point: newly diagnosed GD, antithyroid drugs for less than 3 months. PBMC RNA served as the TCR library source. With iRepertoire HTBI primers and Arm-PCR of CDR3 regions, TCR beta libraries were built. TCRdb recomputed calls from the multiplex PCR reads with MiXCR, one row per CDR3 protein. The sample carries about 400,000 distinct CDR3 sequences, about 15% recorded once. This same sample was also taken into another study, of T cells in Graves' hyperthyroidism and ophthalmopathy.

The specimen was peripheral blood mononuclear cells (PBMCs), collected at new diagnosis, from a patient treated with antithyroid drugs. The receptors were sampled from a woman in her thirties or forties with Graves disease.

This clonotype was observed at least ten times. The rearrangement joins TRBV18 to TRBJ1-6; 7 nucleotides agree with TRBD1. Trimming removed 0 bases from V and 6 bases from J; junction bases left unmatched: 8. The CDR3 is made up of 17 amino acids. CDR1 KGHSH and CDR2 LQKENI come from the germline V gene. CDR3 DNA: TGTGCCAGCTCACCACCGATGGCAGGGGGGCGTAATTCACCCCTCCACTTT. Its translation is CASSPPMAGGRNSPLHF. Full variable domain (remainder filled in from reference TRBV18 and TRBJ1-6): NAGVMQNPRHLVRRRGQEARLRCSPMKGHSHVYWYRQLPEEGLKFMVYLQKENIIDESGMPKERFSAEFPKEGPSILRIQQVVRGDSAAYFCASSPPMAGGRNSPLHFGNGTRLTVT.

This clonotype showed up just a few times. The J gene is TRBJ1-2, the V gene TRBV29-1, with a tentative D call TRBD1 (5 bases). The CDR3 is 14 residues long. CDR1 and CDR2 from the germline V gene are SQVTM and ANQGSEA. Between the trimmed V and J ends, which lost 3 bases and 4 bases, there was a span of 15 bases. The CDR3, as DNA: TGCAGCGTTGATAAGCTGGGGCAGGTCTATGGCTACACCTTC. Its protein product is CSVDKLGQVYGYTF.

The chain recombines TRBV10-3 with TRBJ2-3; TRBD1 aligns across 8 bases. With V trimmed by 6 bases and J by 0 bases, 5 bases remained unmatched. Germline lookup yields CDR1 ENHRY and CDR2 SYGVKD. CDR3 length: 15 amino acids. The CDR3 sequence: CAIRDRGWSTDTQYF. The CDR3 bases are TGTGCCATCAGAGACAGGGGATGGAGCACAGATACGCAGTATTTT.

This clonotype was detected ten times or more. This sequence joins TRBV5-6 and TRBJ2-1; D ambiguous. Trimming pared 5 bases from V and 3 bases from J, leaving 18 bases between. From germline, CDR1 is SGHDT and CDR2 YYEEEE. The CDR3 runs 16 residues. The CDR3 here is CASRPAERVLYNEQFF. The CDR3 DNA sequence: TGTGCCAGCAGACCCGCGGAGCGTGTTCTCTACAATGAGCAGTTCTTC.

This rearrangement joins TRBV27 to TRBJ2-1; D gene unclear. CDR3 length: 15 residues. Trimming cost V 3 bases and J 2 bases, with 11 bases left between them. Per germline, CDR1 MNHEY and CDR2 SMNVEV (reference sequence). The CDR3 region is CASSLERGTYNEQFF. DNA of the CDR3: TGTGCCAGCAGTTTGGAGCGCGGAACCTACAATGAGCAGTTCTTC.

The chain carries TRBV20-1 and TRBJ2-7, with D perhaps TRBD2 (5 bases). Germline lookup yields CDR1 DFQATT and CDR2 SNEGSKA (reference sequence). CDR3 size: 13 residues. Deletions cut 5 bases from V and 3 bases from J, with 14 bases between. Written as DNA, the CDR3 is TGCAGTGCTTCCGGACTCGTCAACTACGAGCAGTACTTC. This gives the protein CSASGLVNYEQYF.

V usage is TRBV28 and J usage is TRBJ1-5; D is ambiguous. Per germline, CDR1 MDHEN and CDR2 SYDVKM. V was clipped by 6 bases and J by 3 bases, with 12 bases between them. CDR3 size: 14 residues. The CDR3 loop is CASRSRDLNQPQHF. Here the CDR3 DNA reads TGTGCCAGCAGGAGCCGGGATCTCAATCAGCCCCAGCATTTT.

This clonotype showed up many times. The rearrangement links TRBV12-3 or TRBV12-4 to TRBJ1-5; 8 nucleotides line up with TRBD1. The CDR3 totals 15 residues. The ends lost 6 bases at V and 1 base at J; junction bases unmatched: 5. The chain's CDR3 is CASRLGQESNQPQHF. The CDR3 nucleotides read TGTGCCAGCAGACTGGGACAGGAGAGCAATCAGCCCCAGCATTTT.

Regarding this clonotype: This probably arose from a read error, given a far larger clone one base away. Likely a read error: the CDR3 ends without its conserved phenylalanine or tryptophan. The V gene is TRBV11-3, the J gene TRBJ2-7; D remains ambiguous. The germline V and J ends were trimmed by 7 bases and 3 bases, with 13 bases remaining between them. Germline V gives CDR1 SGHNT, CDR2 YENEEA. The CDR3 length is 13 residues. The CDR3 DNA is TGTGCCAGCACCGAAGACACCGTCTACGAGCAGTACTCC. Its protein is CASTEDTVYEQYS.

This chain uses TRBV6-2 or TRBV6-3 with TRBJ2-7; TRBD1 aligns across 9 bases. CDR1 and CDR2 from the germline V gene are MNHEY and SVGEGT. Germline trimming cut 5 bases from V and 2 bases from J; bases unmatched to any gene: 13. The CDR3 has 17 amino acids. The CDR3: CASSHTLGDRETYEQYF. The CDR3 DNA sequence: TGTGCCAGCAGTCACACCCTCGGGGACAGGGAAACCTACGAGCAGTACTTC.

This clonotype was detected ten times or more. The CDR3: CASTPTGALIYEQYF. Written as DNA, the CDR3 is TGTGCCAGCACTCCCACAGGGGCACTTATCTACGAGCAGTACTTC. The J gene is TRBJ2-7, the V gene TRBV28, with 7 nucleotides matching TRBD1. This CDR3 comprises 15 residues. Germline V CDR1 and CDR2: MDHEN, SYDVKM. The V segment lost 7 bases and the J segment 3 bases; nucleotides outside the gene matches: 12.

The J gene is TRBJ2-5, the V gene TRBV19, with D perhaps matching TRBD1 (6 bases). With 5 bases removed from V and 1 base from J, the gap between germline ends came to 11 bases. Germline CDR1 and CDR2: LNHDA and SQIVND (reference sequence). CDR3 length: 14 residues. The chain's CDR3 is CASSSRTVQETQYF. The DNA of the CDR3 is TGTGCCAGTAGTTCGCGGACAGTCCAAGAGACCCAGTACTTC.

The table lists this clonotype with a few counts. Here the CDR3 DNA reads TGTGCCAGCAGCCAAGAGGGGGGACAGGGACACGCTTTCTTT. It yields the protein CASSQEGGQGHAFF. The chain carries TRBV3-1 and TRBJ1-1; 9 bases agree with TRBD1. The CDR3 covers 14 residues. Germline V gene data show CDR1 as LGHDT and CDR2 as YNNKEL (reference sequence). Losses at the gene ends were 0 bases for V and 11 bases for J; bases not matched to a gene: 7.

This chain connects TRBV18 to TRBJ2-7; D perhaps matches TRBD2 (6 bases). The CDR3 contains 13 residues. V dropped 3 bases and J dropped 6 bases, with 12 bases sitting between them. The germline V gene encodes CDR1 KGHSH and CDR2 LQKENI. The CDR3 is CASSPSGTCEQYF. As DNA, the CDR3 is TGTGCCAGCTCACCTAGCGGAACCTGCGAGCAGTACTTC. Full variable domain (outside the CDR3, taken from reference TRBV18 and TRBJ2-7): NAGVMQNPRHLVRRRGQEARLRCSPMKGHSHVYWYRQLPEEGLKFMVYLQKENIIDESGMPKERFSAEFPKEGPSILRIQQVVRGDSAAYFCASSPSGTCEQYFGPGTRLTVT.

Ten or more counts support this clonotype. CDR3 in DNA: TGTGCCACCAGCAGTTGTGGGGCCGGGGAAAAACTGTTTTTT. Translating gives CATSSCGAGEKLFF. The chain uses TRBV15 and TRBJ1-4; D possibly corresponds to TRBD1 (5 bases). The CDR3 is 14 residues long. CDR1 and CDR2 from the germline V gene are LNHNV and YYDKDF (reference sequence). V was clipped by 3 bases and J by 8 bases, with 13 bases between them. Full variable domain (outside the CDR3, taken from reference TRBV15 and TRBJ1-4): DAMVIQNPRYQVTQFGKPVTLSCSQTLNHNVMYWYQQKSSQAPKLLFHYYDKDFNNEADTPDNFQSRRPNTSFCFLDIRSPGLGDTAMYLCATSSCGAGEKLFFGSGTQLSVL.

This clonotype appeared once. This sequence joins TRBV7-9 and TRBJ2-7; 7 bases line up with TRBD2. Trimming cost V 5 bases and J 5 bases; bases outside gene matches: 12. The germline CDR1 and CDR2 sequences are SEHNR and FQNEAQ (reference sequence). The CDR3 covers 15 residues. The CDR3 is CASSAGRTRIDEQYF. CDR3 nucleotide sequence: TGTGCCAGCAGCGCGGGCCGGACTAGAATAGACGAGCAGTACTTC.

This clonotype came up many times. V is TRBV2 and J is TRBJ2-1; tentative D call: TRBD2 (5 bases). V lost 7 bases and J lost 5, with 6 bases in between. This CDR3 has 11 amino acids. From germline, CDR1 is SNHLY and CDR2 FYNNEI. CDR3 in DNA: TGTGCCAGCACGCGGGACAATGAGCAGTTCTTC. It yields the protein CASTRDNEQFF.

This clonotype was counted a few times. At one end the junction does not follow the germline gene, possibly because of a read error. The chain couples TRBV14 to TRBJ1-3, with D possibly being TRBD1 (5 bases). CDR1 and CDR2 from the germline V gene are SGHDN and FVKESK. The CDR3 covers 15 residues. CDR3 amino acids: CASSQGVGSGNTIYF. CDR3 in DNA: TGCGCCAGCAGCCAAGGGGTGGGTTCTGGAAACACCATATATTTT. The whole variable domain, filled in from reference TRBV14 and TRBJ1-3, reads EAGVTQFPSHSVIEKGQTVTLRCDPISGHDNLYWYRRVMGKEIKFLLHFVKESKQDESGMPNNRFLAERTGGTYSTLKVQPAELEDSGVYFCASSQGVGSGNTIYFGEGSWLTVV.

Note on this clonotype: A much larger clone differs by one base, so this may be a read error. This rearrangement joins TRBV7-9 to TRBJ2-2, with D hard to call. Trimming cost V 1 base and J 1 base, with 19 bases left between them. The CDR3 extends over 19 amino acids. CDR1 SEHNR and CDR2 FQNEAQ come from the germline V gene (reference sequence). The CDR3 spells CASSLVAYTGRRNTGELFF. For the CDR3, the DNA is TGTGCCAGCAGCTTAGTCGCTTATACCGGACGGAGGAACACCGGGGAGCTGTTTTTT.

This clonotype was seen at least ten times. The chain carries TRBV12-3 or TRBV12-4 and TRBJ1-1; 8 nucleotides align to TRBD1. This CDR3 has 14 residues. Germline trimming cut 5 bases from V and 3 bases from J; bases unmatched to any gene: 5. The CDR3 here is CASSLGTGYTEAFF. CDR3 nucleotides: TGTGCCAGCAGTCTTGGGACAGGATACACTGAAGCTTTCTTT.

The chain carries TRBV6-2 or TRBV6-3 and TRBJ2-3, with 9 bases identical to TRBD2. The CDR3 is 15 amino acids. The germline gives CDR1 MNHEY, CDR2 SVGEGT. Unmatched junction bases numbered 7, after V lost 5 bases and J lost 4 bases. The CDR3 bases are TGTGCCAGCAGTGAATCGGCGGGAGGGTCAGATACGCAGTATTTT. It encodes CASSESAGGSDTQYF.

In its sample, this clonotype was seen a few times. The J gene is TRBJ2-1, the V gene TRBV3-1, with TRBD2 identical over 8 bases. The germline V gene encodes CDR1 LGHDT and CDR2 YNNKEL (reference sequence). Trimming took 7 bases from V and 7 from J; bases not matched to a gene: 9. This CDR3 region has 14 residues. CDR3 DNA: TGTGCCAGCAAGGAGCGGGAGAGGAGGAATGAGCAGTTCTTC. This gives the protein CASKERERRNEQFF.

This clonotype was seen a handful of times. The V call is TRBV20-1, the J call TRBJ2-5, with 7 bases matching TRBD2. V trimming: 1 base; J trimming: 9 bases; junction bases outside the gene matches: 5. The CDR3 is 12 amino acids. CDR1 is DFQATT, CDR2 SNEGSKA, per germline (reference sequence). The CDR3, as DNA: TGCAGTGCTAGAGGTTGGGAGGGTTCCCAGTACTTC. As protein: CSARGWEGSQYF.

This clonotype was found a few times. The chain joins TRBV29-1 to TRBJ2-7; no clear D. V dropped 0 bases and J dropped 4 bases, with 7 bases sitting between them. CDR1 and CDR2 from the germline V gene are SQVTM and ANQGSEA. This CDR3 has 12 residues. CDR3 amino acids: CSVEDLRYEQYF. The CDR3 nucleotides are TGCAGCGTTGAAGATCTCAGATACGAGCAGTACTTC.